The rows below give T cell receptor beta chains drawn from one sample of a study of regulatory T cells in long-lasting Graves disease. TCRdb used MiXCR to reprocess the multiplex PCR reads, holding one entry per CDR3 protein. The sample comprises about 520,000 distinct CDR3 sequences, 9.5% to 15% of which are singletons, and more than 8% rests with the top ten. These data are also associated with another study on T cells in Graves' hyperthyroidism and ophthalmopathy.

The material sequenced was peripheral blood mononuclear cells (PBMCs), taken at new diagnosis, from a patient treated with antithyroid drugs. These receptors were taken from a woman in her twenties or thirties with Graves disease. The CDR3 runs from the conserved cysteine through the conserved F or W. The D gene is left open where the match is weak. The listing skips clone size in some rows; elsewhere it reads once, few, many or a size class.

TRBD2	TRBV2	TRBJ2-3	many	TGTGCCAGCCAAGCGGGAGATTCAGATACGCAGTATTTT	CASQAGDSDTQYF
-	TRBV24-1	TRBJ1-5	many	TGTGCCACCAGTCCAGGGTATAGCAATCAGCCCCAGCATTTT	CATSPGYSNQPQHF
-	TRBV28	TRBJ2-7	many	TGTGCCAGCAGTTTACCTCGGACATCCTACGAGCAGTACTTC	CASSLPRTSYEQYF
-	TRBV5-1	TRBJ1-6	many	TGCGCCAGCAGCTTACAGGGTATGCAGAATTCACCCCTCCACTTT	CASSLQGMQNSPLHF
TRBD1	TRBV28	TRBJ1-5	many	TGTGCCAGCAGTTTAGGGACAGGGTCTAAGCCCCAGCATTTT	CASSLGTGSKPQHF
TRBD2	TRBV19	TRBJ2-7	-	TGTGCCAGTAGTAAAAGCGGGAGCTCCTACGAGCAGTACTTC	CASSKSGSSYEQYF
-	TRBV6-1	TRBJ1-5	-	TGTGCCAGCAGTACCCTAGGCAATCAGCCCCAGCATTTT	CASSTLGNQPQHF
-	TRBV5-1	TRBJ1-2	many	TGCGCCAGCAGATTAGGGACTAACTATGGCTACACCTTC	CASRLGTNYGYTF
TRBD2	TRBV30	TRBJ2-3	many	TGTGCCTGGACCTTCCTAGCGGGAAACACAGATACGCAGTATTTT	CAWTFLAGNTDTQYF
TRBD1	TRBV19	TRBJ1-5	-	TGTGCCAGTACTGGTAACCCGGGGACAGGGGGGATTTCTCAGCCCCAGCATTTT	CASTGNPGTGGISQPQHF
-	TRBV4-2	TRBJ2-1	few	TGTGCCAGCAGCCAAGAACCGGGATTAGCCTACAATGAGCAGTTCTTC	CASSQEPGLAYNEQFF
-	TRBV28	TRBJ1-2	many	TGTGCCAGCAGTTCCCCCTCGGACGGCGCTTTCTATGGCTACACCTTC	CASSSPSDGAFYGYTF
-	TRBV18	TRBJ2-5	-	TGTGCCAGCTCACCACAGAGGGAGACCCAGTACTTC	CASSPQRETQYF
TRBD1	TRBV7-2	TRBJ2-7	many	TGTGCCAGCAGTTGGGACAGGGGGAACGAGCAGTACTTC	CASSWDRGNEQYF
-	TRBV28	TRBJ2-2	many	TGTGTGAGTTCCCTGATTAACACCGGGGAGCTGTTTTTT	CVSSLINTGELFF
-	TRBV19	TRBJ2-5	few	TGTGCCAGTAGTATCGGGGGAGTGGGAGAGACCCAGTACTTC	CASSIGGVGETQYF
-	TRBV2	TRBJ2-7	many	TGTGCCAGCATAAGGGGGGTGGGGCGGAACTACGAGCAGTACTTC	CASIRGVGRNYEQYF
-	TRBV7-9	TRBJ2-7	many	TGTGCCAGCAGCTTTCAGGGTTCCGTCTACGAGCAGTACTTC	CASSFQGSVYEQYF
TRBD2	TRBV3-1	TRBJ2-2	few	TGTGCCAGCAGCCAGCGGGAGGGCCTGCGAACCGGGGAGCTGTTTTTT	CASSQREGLRTGELFF
TRBD2	TRBV28	TRBJ2-7	many	TGTGCCAGCCGCCCTGGGGGGGAGGGATCCTACGAGCAGTACTTC	CASRPGGEGSYEQYF
TRBD1	TRBV3-1	TRBJ2-2	many	TGTGCCAGCAGCCTCACAGGGGGCCGAGTCGGGGAGCTGTTTTTT	CASSLTGGRVGELFF
TRBD2	TRBV6-2/TRBV6-3	TRBJ2-1	many	TGTGCCAGCAGTTCCCGCGGGAGGACTGTAGGTGAGCAGTTCTTC	CASSSRGRTVGEQFF